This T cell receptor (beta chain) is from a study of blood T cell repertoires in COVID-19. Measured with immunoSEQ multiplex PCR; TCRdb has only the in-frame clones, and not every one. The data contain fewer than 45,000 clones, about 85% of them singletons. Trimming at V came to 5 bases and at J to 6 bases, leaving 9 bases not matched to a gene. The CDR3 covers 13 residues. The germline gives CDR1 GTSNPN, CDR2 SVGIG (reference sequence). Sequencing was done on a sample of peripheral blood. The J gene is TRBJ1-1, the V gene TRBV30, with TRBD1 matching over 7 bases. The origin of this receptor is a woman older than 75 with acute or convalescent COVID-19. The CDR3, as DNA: TGTGCCTGGGGTAGACAGGACAGGCCTGAAGCTTTCTTT. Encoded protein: CAWGRQDRPEAFF.